This TCR beta chain was retrieved from a study of response to subunit inactivated influenza vaccine. MiXCR, run by TCRdb on the RT-PCR reads, gives a single entry per CDR3 protein. The table shows about 520,000 distinct CDR3 sequences, with approximately 7.7% occurring only once. Comment on this clonotype: Its specificity is not known.

Overall study results and limits: Each seasonal flu vaccination may recruit only limited new T cells, authors suggested.

The CDR3 consists of 11 residues. Germline values: CDR1 DFQATT, CDR2 SNEGSKA (reference sequence). V lost 5 bases to trimming and J lost 8 bases, with 12 bases between them. The starting material was PBMCs from blood, obtained less than 30 months after vaccination. The rearrangement links TRBV20-1 to TRBJ1-2; the D gene is possibly TRBD1 (5 bases). This receptor was obtained from a man aged 50 to 69 who received an inactivated influenza vaccine. The CDR3 here is CSAPGEGGYTF. The CDR3, as DNA: TGCAGTGCTCCGGGGGAGGGAGGCTACACCTTC.